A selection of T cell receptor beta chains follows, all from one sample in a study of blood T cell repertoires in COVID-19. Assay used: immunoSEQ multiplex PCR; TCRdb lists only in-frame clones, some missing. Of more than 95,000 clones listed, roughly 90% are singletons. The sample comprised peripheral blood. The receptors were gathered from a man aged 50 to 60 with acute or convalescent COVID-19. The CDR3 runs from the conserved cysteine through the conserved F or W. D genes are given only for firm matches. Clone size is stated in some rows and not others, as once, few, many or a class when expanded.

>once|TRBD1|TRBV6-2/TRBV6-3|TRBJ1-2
TGTGCCAGCAGTAGACAAGGGGGCGATGGCGGCTACACCTTC
CASSRQGGDGGYTF
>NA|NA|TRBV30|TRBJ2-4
TGTGCCTGGAGAACAGGGTCAGCCAAAAACATTCAGTACTTC
CAWRTGSAKNIQYF
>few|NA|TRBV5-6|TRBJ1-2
TGTGCCAGCAGTACGGCGACAGGAATATATGGCTACACCTTC
CASSTATGIYGYTF
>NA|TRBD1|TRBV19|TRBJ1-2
TGTGCCACCGGCGGCTTAAGGGACAGGGCGAATGGCTACACCTTC
CATGGLRDRANGYTF
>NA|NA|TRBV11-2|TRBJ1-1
TGTGCCAGCAGCTTATTGGAGGGATTTGTGGCTTTCTTT
CASSLLEGFVAFF
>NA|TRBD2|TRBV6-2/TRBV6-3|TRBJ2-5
TGTGCCAGCAGTTTCGGGACTAGCGGGACGGCCGGTGAAGAGACCCAGTACTTC
CASSFGTSGTAGEETQYF
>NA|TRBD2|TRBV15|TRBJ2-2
TGTGCCACCAGCAGAGATTCCCTAGCGGGCACCGGGGAGCTGTTTTTT
CATSRDSLAGTGELFF
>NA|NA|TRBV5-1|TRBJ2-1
TGCGCCAGCAGCTTGGACACCAGCTCCTACAATGAGCAGTTCTTC
CASSLDTSSYNEQFF
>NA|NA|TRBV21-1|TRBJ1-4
TGTGCCAGCGGACTAGATGGGACAGGGACGGAAATCGGTTTT
CASGLDGTGTEIGF
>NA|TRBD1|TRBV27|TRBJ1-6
TGTGCCAGCAGTCTATACAGGGGGAACAATTCACCCCTCCACTTT
CASSLYRGNNSPLHF
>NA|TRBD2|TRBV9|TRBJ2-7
TGTGCCAGCAGCGTCTCCCCGGGACTAGCGGGAGGGCCCGACGAGCAGTACTTC
CASSVSPGLAGGPDEQYF
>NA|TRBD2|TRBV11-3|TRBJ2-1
TGTGCCAGCAGCTTTCTAGCGGGAGTTCGGAATGAGCAGTTCTTC
CASSFLAGVRNEQFF
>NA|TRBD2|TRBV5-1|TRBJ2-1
TGCGCCAGCAGCCCCACCCCCCCTAGCGGGATGGGTAATGAGCAGTTCTTC
CASSPTPPSGMGNEQFF
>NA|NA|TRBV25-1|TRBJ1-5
TGTGCCAGCAGTGAGTCGGGGGATTTGCAGCCCCAGCATTTT
CASSESGDLQPQHF
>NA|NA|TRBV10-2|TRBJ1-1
TGCGCCAGCAGGGACAGAGCCGGGAACACTGAAGCTTTCTTT
CASRDRAGNTEAFF
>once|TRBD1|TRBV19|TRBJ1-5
TGTGCCAGTAGTGACAGGGGGCGGGGACAGCCCCAGCATTTT
CASSDRGRGQPQHF
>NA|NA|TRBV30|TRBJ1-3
TGTGCCTGGAGCAGGGATACAAACACCATATATTTT
CAWSRDTNTIYF
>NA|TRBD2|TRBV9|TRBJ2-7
TGTGCCAGCAGCGCCGGGGACTACTCCTACGAGCAGTACTTC
CASSAGDYSYEQYF
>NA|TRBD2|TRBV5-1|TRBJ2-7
TGCGCCAGCAGCTTCAATTTAGCGGGAGGACGGAACGAGCAGTACTTC
CASSFNLAGGRNEQYF
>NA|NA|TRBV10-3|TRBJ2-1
TGTGCCATCAGTGAGTCCCCACGGGGGGAGCAGTTCTTC
CAISESPRGEQFF
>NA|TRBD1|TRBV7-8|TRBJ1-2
TGTGCCAGCAGCCCAGGGGGGCAGGGAAATTACTTC
CASSPGGQGNYF
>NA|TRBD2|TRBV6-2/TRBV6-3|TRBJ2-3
TGTGCCAGCAGCAGACTAGCAGGAGATACGCAGTATTTT
CASSRLAGDTQYF
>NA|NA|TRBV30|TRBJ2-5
TGTGCCTGGAGACAGGGTTTCGGCCAAGAGACCCAGTACTTC
CAWRQGFGQETQYF
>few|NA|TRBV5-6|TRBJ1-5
TGTGCCAGCAGCTTGATCAGGGCCCCCAATCAGCCCCAGCATTTT
CASSLIRAPNQPQHF
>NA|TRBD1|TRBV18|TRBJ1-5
TGTGCCAGCTCAGCCGGGACAGGGGTTGATGGCAATCAGCCCCAGCATTTT
CASSAGTGVDGNQPQHF
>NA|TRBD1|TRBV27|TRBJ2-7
TGTGCCAGCAGTCCGATAAGAGGGACAGGGGTTGACGAGCAGTACTTC
CASSPIRGTGVDEQYF
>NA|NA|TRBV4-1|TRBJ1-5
TGCGCCAGCAGCCAAGAAAGGGGCGATAGCAATCAGCCCCAGCATTTT
CASSQERGDSNQPQHF
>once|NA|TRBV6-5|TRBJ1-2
TGTGCCAGCAGTTACGCGGCAGGGCTAAACTATGGCTACACCTTC
CASSYAAGLNYGYTF
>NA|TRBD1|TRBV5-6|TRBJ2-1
TGTGCCAGCAGGGGGACAGGCTACAATGAGCAGTTCTTC
CASRGTGYNEQFF
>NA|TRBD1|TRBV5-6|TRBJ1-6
TGTGCCAGCAGCCCAGGGGGTCTCTCCTATAATTCACCCCTCCACTTT
CASSPGGLSYNSPLHF
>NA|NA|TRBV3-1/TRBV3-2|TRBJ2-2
TGTGCCAGCAGCCAGATGGACAGAATGGCCGGGGAGCTGTTTTTT
CASSQMDRMAGELFF
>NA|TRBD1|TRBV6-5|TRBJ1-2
TGTGCCAGCAGTTTGGGACAGCCGTTCTATGGCTACACCTTC
CASSLGQPFYGYTF
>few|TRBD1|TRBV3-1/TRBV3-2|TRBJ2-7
TGTGCCAGCAGCCACGGACAGGGGGCGAACGAGCAGTACTTC
CASSHGQGANEQYF
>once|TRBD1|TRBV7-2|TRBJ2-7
TGTGCCAGCAGCTTACGGGGACAGCCCCCCTCCTACGAGCAGTACTTC
CASSLRGQPPSYEQYF
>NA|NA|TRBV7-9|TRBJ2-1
TGTGCCAGCAGCGCAGGCCTACACCCATACAATGAGCAGTTCTTC
CASSAGLHPYNEQFF
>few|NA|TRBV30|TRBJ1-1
TGTGCCTGGAGTCTAGGTGTCGCTACCTTT
CAWSLGVATF
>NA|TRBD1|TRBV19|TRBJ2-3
TGTGCCAGTAAATCCGACAGGGGTGGAAAAGATACGCAGTATTTT
CASKSDRGGKDTQYF
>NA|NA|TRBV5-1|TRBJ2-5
TGCGCCAGCAGCTTCCGGCCAGGTCAAGAGACCCAGTACTTC
CASSFRPGQETQYF
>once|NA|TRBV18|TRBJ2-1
TGTGCCAGCTCACTGAGTTCTTACGCTGAGCAGTTCTTC
CASSLSSYAEQFF
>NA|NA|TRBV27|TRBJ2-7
TGTGCCAGCAGTTTATGGGGGGGGCCAGCCTACGAGCAGTACTTC
CASSLWGGPAYEQYF
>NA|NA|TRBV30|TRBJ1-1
TGTGCCTGGACGGGGATCCGAAACACTGAAGCTTTCTTT
CAWTGIRNTEAFF
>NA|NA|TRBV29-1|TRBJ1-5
TGCAGCGTAGGACAGTCGAATCAGCCCCAGCATTTT
CSVGQSNQPQHF
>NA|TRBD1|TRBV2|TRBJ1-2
TGTGCCAGCAGTGAGACAGGGGGCAGCTATGGCTACACCTTC
CASSETGGSYGYTF
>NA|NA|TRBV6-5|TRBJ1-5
TGTGCCAGCAGTTTTCAGGGAAGCAATCAGCCCCAGCATTTT
CASSFQGSNQPQHF
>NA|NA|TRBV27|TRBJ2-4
TGTGCCAGCAGTTCAAACAGGGTTAGGGCCATTCAGTACTTC
CASSSNRVRAIQYF
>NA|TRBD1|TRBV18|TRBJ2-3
TGTGCCAGCTCACCAACAGGGGATAGCACAGATACGCAGTATTTT
CASSPTGDSTDTQYF
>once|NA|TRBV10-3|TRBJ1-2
TGTGCCATCAGTGGGACAGACTATGGCTACACCTTC
CAISGTDYGYTF
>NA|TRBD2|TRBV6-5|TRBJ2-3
TGTGCCAGCAGTTACTCGAGCGGGGGCACAGATACGCAGTATTTT
CASSYSSGGTDTQYF
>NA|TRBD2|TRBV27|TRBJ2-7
TGTGCCAGCAGTTTAGTGTCCGGGACTAGCCTAAACGAGCAGTACTTC
CASSLVSGTSLNEQYF
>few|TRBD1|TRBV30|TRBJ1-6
TGTGCCTGGAGCAAGGGACAGGATAATTCACCCCTCCACTTT
CAWSKGQDNSPLHF
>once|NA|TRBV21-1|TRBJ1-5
TGTGCCAGCAGCCCTCGGAAGGGGTTGGGAAAACAGCCCCAGCATTTT
CASSPRKGLGKQPQHF
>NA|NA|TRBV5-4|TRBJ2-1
TGTGCCAGCAGCCCTGGGGGGGCCGGGACCCTCATCCTGTTCTTC
CASSPGGAGTLILFF
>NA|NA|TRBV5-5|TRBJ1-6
TGTGCCAGCAGTCAGACTGACAGCTCCTATAATTCACCCCTCCACTTT
CASSQTDSSYNSPLHF
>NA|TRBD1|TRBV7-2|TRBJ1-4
TGTGCCAGCAGCCACTCCGGGACAGGTTCAACTAATGAAAAACTGTTTTTT
CASSHSGTGSTNEKLFF